The T cell receptor beta chain described here comes from a study of OX40 agonist ivuxolimab in advanced cancers. Germline V CDR1 and CDR2: LNHDA, SQIVND (reference sequence). CDR3 length: 13 amino acids. V lost 11 bases to trimming and J lost 2 bases, with 16 bases between them. Profiling relied on immunoSEQ multiplex PCR, and the TCRdb table lists in-frame clones only, not all of them. Counted here are roughly 53,000 clones, around 89% occurring once; the ten biggest clones make up approximately 5%. For this clone: The antigen is not known.

Study observations and caveats: Among the lowest peripheral clonal expansion occurred in 0.1-3.0 mg/kg partial responders. The antigens recognized by the expanded peripheral T cells, that is their antigen specificity, were not determined. There was clonal expansion of CD4+ and CD8+ blood T cells by week 6 at 0.1 to 3.0 mg/kg.

Source: CD4+ or CD8+ T cells sorted from blood, taken in a trial of the OX40 agonist ivuxolimab. This chain connects TRBV19 to TRBJ2-7, with D tentatively TRBD1 or TRBD2 (5 bases each). The origin of this receptor is an adult with an advanced solid tumor such as melanoma, head and neck, liver or kidney cancer. For the CDR3, the DNA is TGTGCCTCAAGAAGGGACGGACCCTACGAGCAGTACTTC. The encoded protein is CASRRDGPYEQYF.